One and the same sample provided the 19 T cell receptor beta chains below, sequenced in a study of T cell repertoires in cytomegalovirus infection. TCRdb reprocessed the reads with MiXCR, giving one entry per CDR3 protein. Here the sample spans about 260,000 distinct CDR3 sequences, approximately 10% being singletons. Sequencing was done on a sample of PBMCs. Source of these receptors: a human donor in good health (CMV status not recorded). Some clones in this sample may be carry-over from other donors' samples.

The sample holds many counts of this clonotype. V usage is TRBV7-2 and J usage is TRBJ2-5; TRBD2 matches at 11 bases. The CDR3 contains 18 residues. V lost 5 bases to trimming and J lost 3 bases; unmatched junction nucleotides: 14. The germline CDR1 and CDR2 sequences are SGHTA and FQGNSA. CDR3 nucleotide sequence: TGTGCCAGCAGCCGATTGGCCGTATTAGCGGGAGGGAAAGAGACCCAGTACTTC. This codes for CASSRLAVLAGGKETQYF.

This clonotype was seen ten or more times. The CDR3 DNA sequence: TGTGCCTGGAAGGAGCTAGCAACCGGGGAGCTGTTTTTT. The encoded protein is CAWKELATGELFF. The rearrangement uses TRBV30 and TRBJ2-2; a possible D gene is TRBD2 (5 bases). The CDR3 runs 13 residues. V lost 4 bases and J 5 bases, leaving 11 bases between the germline ends. Germline CDR1 and CDR2: GTSNPN and SVGIG (reference sequence).

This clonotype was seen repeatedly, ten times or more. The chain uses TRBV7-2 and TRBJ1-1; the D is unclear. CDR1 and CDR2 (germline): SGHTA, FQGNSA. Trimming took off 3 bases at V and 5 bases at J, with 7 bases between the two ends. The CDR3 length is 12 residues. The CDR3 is CASSFSRTEAFF. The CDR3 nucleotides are TGTGCCAGCAGCTTTTCGAGGACTGAAGCTTTCTTT.

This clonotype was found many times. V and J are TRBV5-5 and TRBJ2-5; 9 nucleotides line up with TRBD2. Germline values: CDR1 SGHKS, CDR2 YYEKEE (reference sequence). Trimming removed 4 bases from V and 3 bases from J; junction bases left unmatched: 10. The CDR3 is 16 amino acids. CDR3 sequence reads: CASSPVAASGEETQYF. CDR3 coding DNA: TGTGCCAGCAGCCCGGTAGCGGCTAGCGGGGAAGAGACCCAGTACTTC.

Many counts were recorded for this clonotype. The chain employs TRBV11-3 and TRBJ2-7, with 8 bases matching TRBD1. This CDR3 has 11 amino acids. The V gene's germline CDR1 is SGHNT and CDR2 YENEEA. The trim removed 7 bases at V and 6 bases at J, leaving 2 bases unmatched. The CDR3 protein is CASKDRGEQYF. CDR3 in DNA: TGTGCCAGCAAAGACAGGGGCGAGCAGTACTTC.

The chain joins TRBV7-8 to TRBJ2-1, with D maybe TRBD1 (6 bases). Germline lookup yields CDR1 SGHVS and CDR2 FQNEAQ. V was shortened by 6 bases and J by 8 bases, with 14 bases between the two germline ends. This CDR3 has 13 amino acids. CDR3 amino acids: CASRLNRVDEQFF. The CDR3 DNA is TGTGCCAGCAGATTAAACAGGGTCGATGAGCAGTTCTTC.

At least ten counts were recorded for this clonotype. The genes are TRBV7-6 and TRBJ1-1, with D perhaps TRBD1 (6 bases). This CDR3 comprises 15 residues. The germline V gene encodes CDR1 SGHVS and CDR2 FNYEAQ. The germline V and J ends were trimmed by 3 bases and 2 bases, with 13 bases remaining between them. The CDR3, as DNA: TGTGCCAGCAGCTTCTCCGGGACAACCAACACTGAAGCTTTCTTT. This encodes CASSFSGTTNTEAFF. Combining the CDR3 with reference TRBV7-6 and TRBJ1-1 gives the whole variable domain GAGVSQSPRYKVTKRGQDVALRCDPISGHVSLYWYRQALGQGPEFLTYFNYEAQQDKSGLPNDRFSAERPEGSISTLTIQRTEQRDSAMYRCASSFSGTTNTEAFFGQGTRLTVV.

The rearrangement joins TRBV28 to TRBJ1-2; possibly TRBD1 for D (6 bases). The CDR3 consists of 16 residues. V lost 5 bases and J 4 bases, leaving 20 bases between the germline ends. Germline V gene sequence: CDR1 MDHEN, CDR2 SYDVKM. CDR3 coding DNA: TGTGCCAGCAGTCCCTCACAGGGCCCCAAGGGCTATGGCTACACCTTC. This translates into CASSPSQGPKGYGYTF.

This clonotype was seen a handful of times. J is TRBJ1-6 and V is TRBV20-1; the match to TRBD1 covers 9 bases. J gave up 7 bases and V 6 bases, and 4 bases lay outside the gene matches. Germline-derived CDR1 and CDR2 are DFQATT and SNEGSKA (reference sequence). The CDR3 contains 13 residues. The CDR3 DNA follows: TGCAGTGCAACCGGGACAGGGAATTCACCCCTCCACTTT. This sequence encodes CSATGTGNSPLHF.

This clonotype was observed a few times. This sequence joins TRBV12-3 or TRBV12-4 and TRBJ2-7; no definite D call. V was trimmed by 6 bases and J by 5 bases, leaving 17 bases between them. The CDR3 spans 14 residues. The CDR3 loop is CASSPATPSHEQYF. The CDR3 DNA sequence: TGTGCCAGCAGCCCAGCGACACCTTCACACGAGCAGTACTTC.

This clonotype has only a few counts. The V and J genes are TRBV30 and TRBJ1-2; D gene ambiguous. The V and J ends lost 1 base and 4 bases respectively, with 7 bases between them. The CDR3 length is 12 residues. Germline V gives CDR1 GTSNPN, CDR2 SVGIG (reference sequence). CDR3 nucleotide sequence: TGTGCCTGGAGTGCGCGGGGCTATGGCTACACCTTC. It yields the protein CAWSARGYGYTF.

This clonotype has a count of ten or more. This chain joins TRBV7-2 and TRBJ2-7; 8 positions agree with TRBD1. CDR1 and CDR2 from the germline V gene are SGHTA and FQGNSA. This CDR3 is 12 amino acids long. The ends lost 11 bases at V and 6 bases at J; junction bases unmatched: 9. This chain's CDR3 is CASRTGWSEQYF. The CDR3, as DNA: TGTGCCTCACGGACAGGGTGGAGCGAGCAGTACTTC.

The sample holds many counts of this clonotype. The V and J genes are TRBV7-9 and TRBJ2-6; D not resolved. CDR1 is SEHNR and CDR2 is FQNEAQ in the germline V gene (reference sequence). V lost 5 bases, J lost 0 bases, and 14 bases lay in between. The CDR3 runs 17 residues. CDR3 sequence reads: CASSLRRDVSGANVLTF. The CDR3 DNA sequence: TGTGCCAGCAGCCTTCGGAGAGACGTCTCTGGGGCCAACGTCCTGACTTTC.

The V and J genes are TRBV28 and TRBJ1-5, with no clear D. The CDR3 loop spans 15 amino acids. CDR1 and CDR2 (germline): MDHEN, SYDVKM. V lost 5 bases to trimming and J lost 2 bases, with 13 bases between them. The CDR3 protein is CASSPPPWGNQPQHF. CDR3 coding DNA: TGTGCCAGCAGTCCTCCCCCCTGGGGCAATCAGCCCCAGCATTTT.

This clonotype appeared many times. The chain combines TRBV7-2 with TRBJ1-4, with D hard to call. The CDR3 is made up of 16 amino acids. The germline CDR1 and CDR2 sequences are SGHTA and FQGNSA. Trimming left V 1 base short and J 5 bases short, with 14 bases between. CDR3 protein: CASSLESPGYNEKLFF. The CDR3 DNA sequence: TGTGCCAGCAGCTTAGAGAGCCCCGGTTACAATGAAAAACTGTTTTTT. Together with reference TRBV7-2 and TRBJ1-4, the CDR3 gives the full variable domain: GAGVSQSPSNKVTEKGKDVELRCDPISGHTALYWYRQSLGQGLEFLIYFQGNSAPDKSGLPSDRFSAERTGGSVSTLTIQRTQQEDSAVYLCASSLESPGYNEKLFFGSGTQLSVL.

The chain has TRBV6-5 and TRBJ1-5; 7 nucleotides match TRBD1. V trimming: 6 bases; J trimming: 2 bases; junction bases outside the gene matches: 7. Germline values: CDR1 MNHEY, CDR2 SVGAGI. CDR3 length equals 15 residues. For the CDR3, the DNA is TGTGCCAGCAGACCCATAGGGACAGGCAATCAGCCCCAGCATTTT. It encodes CASRPIGTGNQPQHF.

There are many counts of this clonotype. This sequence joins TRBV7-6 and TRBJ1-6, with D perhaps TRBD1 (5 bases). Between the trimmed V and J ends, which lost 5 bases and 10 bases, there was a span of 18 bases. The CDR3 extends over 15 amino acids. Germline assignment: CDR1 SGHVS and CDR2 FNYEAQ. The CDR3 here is CASSRGTGLGSPLHF. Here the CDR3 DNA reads TGTGCCAGCAGCCGCGGGACGGGTTTAGGCTCACCCCTCCACTTT.

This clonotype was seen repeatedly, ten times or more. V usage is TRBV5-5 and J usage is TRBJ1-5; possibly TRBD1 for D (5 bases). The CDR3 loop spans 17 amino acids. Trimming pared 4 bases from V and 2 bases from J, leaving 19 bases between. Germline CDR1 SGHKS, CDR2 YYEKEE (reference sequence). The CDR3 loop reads CASSTAAGGVGNQPQHF. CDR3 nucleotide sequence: TGTGCCAGCAGCACCGCCGCCGGGGGGGTTGGCAATCAGCCCCAGCATTTT.

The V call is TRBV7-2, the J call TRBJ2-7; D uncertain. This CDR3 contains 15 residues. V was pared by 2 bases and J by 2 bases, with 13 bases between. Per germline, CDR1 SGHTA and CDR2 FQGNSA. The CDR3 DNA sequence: TGTGCCAGCAGCTTAAGCGCCTCCAAAACCTACGAGCAGTACTTC. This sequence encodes CASSLSASKTYEQYF.